The subject of this entry is one T cell receptor beta chain. Its antigen is not known. This sample is drawn from a study of T-cell memory formation after mild COVID-19. Study-wide results and limits: For contracting clones, CD4+ ones sat mainly in CM and EM, CD8+ in EMRA. A subset of responding clones appeared in pre-infection memory, suggesting cross-reactive memory joined.

The germline CDR1 and CDR2 sequences are SGHKS and YYEKEE (reference sequence). Trimming removed 4 bases from V and 4 bases from J; junction bases left unmatched: 4. The CDR3 is 13 residues long. Constant-segment primers and 5'RACE yielded cDNA libraries for TCR alpha and TCR beta, each carrying sample barcodes and UMIs. In TCRdb, the 5' RACE reads were re-called with MiXCR into one record per CDR3 protein. The data hold about 350,000 distinct CDR3 sequences, with 12% to 15% observed a single time. The V and J genes are TRBV5-5 and TRBJ2-7, with TRBD1 matching over 8 bases. The clonotype comes from a man younger than 35 who had mild COVID-19 (a few samples of this study predate the infection). Cell type and time point are not known. The sequencing input was PBMCs or a T cell subset sorted from them (not recorded which). The CDR3 protein is CASSGQGWYEQYV. The CDR3 DNA reads as TGTGCCAGCAGCGGACAGGGTTGGTACGAGCAGTACGTC.